A selection of T cell receptor beta chains follows, all from one sample in a study of CD8+ T cells in alopecia areata. The repertoire was sequenced with immunoSEQ multiplex PCR; TCRdb's copy has only in-frame clones and lacks some. The table records 140,000 to 150,000 clones, around 50% of them present only once. The sample consisted of CD8+ T cells sorted from blood, taken at week 4, from a patient treated with tofacitinib. The receptors derive from a human donor with alopecia areata. CDR3s include the opening cysteine and the closing phenylalanine or tryptophan. Some rows have no size entry. The others give once, few or many, or a class for an expanded clone.

TRBV12-5 . CASGLEGVNEQFF
TRBV4-1 . CASSQRQGSSGNTIYF
TRBV27 . CASSITAGGEETQYF
TRBV30 . CAWSVITWDTEAFF
TRBV27 few CASSFSGANVLTF
TRBV30 . CAWSVGTGLAQPQHF
TRBV9 . CASSVIRSDGTGELFF
TRBV2 . CASREDTYEQYF
TRBV7-2 . CASSLAGAGYEQYF
TRBV7-8 . CASSEVLGETQYF
TRBV29-1 . CSVEPSKGEQYF
TRBV27 . CASSYRTNRGTDTQYF
TRBV7-9 few CASSRYKGTDTQYF
TRBV6-5 . CASSTFDSTDTQYF
TRBV4-3 . CASSRDYYNEQFF
TRBV27 many CASSPSGQIAEQFF
TRBV29-1 . CSAWGEKLFF
TRBV11-2 . CASSWVAGVSGQPQHF
TRBV13 few CASSFGRGGEKLFF
TRBV27 . CASSLEGGPDQPQHF
TRBV30 . CAWSIGFTDTQYF
TRBV6-5 . CASSYATDRRVAEAFF
TRBV5-1 few CASSLTGTVYGYTF
TRBV7-8 few CASSWGLEEQETQYF
TRBV6-6 few CAEREQGGSPLHF
TRBV7-9 . CASSPPSSYEQYF
TRBV11-2 few CASSLNPGPYSSGANVLTF
TRBV27 . CASSPYLNTEAFF
TRBV7-9 few CASMPDRAMNTEAFF
TRBV29-1 . CSVAPPNEQFF
TRBV29-1 once CSVPGQGKSSYNEQFF
TRBV29-1 . CSVGVRGYTF
TRBV30 . CAGGGHRPYQETQYF
TRBV14 . CASSQRPGGTANYGYTF
TRBV6-6 few CASSYLGHPRTEAFF
TRBV29-1 . CSVEAPEQYF
TRBV30 few CAWKSSLNTEAFF
TRBV29-1 few CSESRDRAGGSEQFF
TRBV10-3 . CAISESTAQAKNIQYF
TRBV4-1 . CASSQVRAGDIQYF
TRBV21-1 few CASSKARSGIPETQYF
TRBV4-3 . CASSQDLLGWSTEAFF
TRBV29-1 . CSVERASEYYGYTF
TRBV29-1 . CSVEQGGNEQFF
TRBV27 . CASSSLLGEQYF
TRBV9 . CASSGEEDVRGEDTQYF
TRBV7-8 . CASSHLRNTGELFF
TRBV28 . CASSLAGGPDEQYF
TRBV19 . CATGTGEETQYF
TRBV5-6 . CASSPGEGYEQYF
TRBV29-1 . CSVETLNNEQFF
TRBV18 . CASSLGYRGIREQYF
TRBV23-1 few CASRLPSRDNYGYTF
TRBV2 . CASSQDAPARGVGAQHF
TRBV5-6 few CASTGQGETQYF
TRBV2 . CASSETENTGELFF
TRBV27 . CASSLSEGNQPQHF
TRBV18 . CASSFSGASDTQYF